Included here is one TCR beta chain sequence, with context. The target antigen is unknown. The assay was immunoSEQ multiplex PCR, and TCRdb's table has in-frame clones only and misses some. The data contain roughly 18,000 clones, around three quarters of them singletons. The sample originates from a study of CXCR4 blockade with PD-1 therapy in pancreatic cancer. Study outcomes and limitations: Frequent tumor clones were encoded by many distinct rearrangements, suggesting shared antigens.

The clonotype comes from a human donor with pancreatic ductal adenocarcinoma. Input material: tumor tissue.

The CDR3 protein is CASSWGLAGPEDEQYF. The DNA of the CDR3 is TGTGCCAGCAGTTGGGGACTAGCGGGACCTGAGGACGAGCAGTACTTC. The chain combines TRBV28 with TRBJ2-7; 13 bases agree with TRBD2. The CDR3 is 16 residues long. V lost 4 bases to trimming and J lost 5 bases; unmatched junction nucleotides: 8. Germline CDR1 reads MDHEN; CDR2 reads SYDVKM.